This T cell receptor (beta chain) was found in a study of T cell repertoires in cytomegalovirus infection. MiXCR was run by TCRdb on the reads, yielding one entry per CDR3 protein. The sample yields 680,000 or so distinct CDR3 sequences, around a third seen once. This clonotype occurred many times. No antigen is known for it. Study findings and constraints: HLA-C-restricted CMV-specific TCR beta clonotypes were dominant in the ex vivo response.

The CDR3 length is 16 residues. CDR1 is SGHVS, CDR2 FQNEAQ, per germline. V shed 5 bases, J shed 4 bases, and the junction held 8 bases outside the gene matches. The receptor was derived from a human donor in good health (CMV status not recorded). Some clones in this sample may be carry-over from other donors' samples. The material was cultured PBMCs, obtained from culture after CMV antigen stimulation. The rearrangement joins TRBV7-8 to TRBJ2-1; 10 bases map to TRBD2. As DNA, the CDR3 is TGTGCCAGCAGCCCCCCCAGGACTAGCGGATACAATGAGCAGTTCTTC. Residues: CASSPPRTSGYNEQFF.